This TCR beta chain derives from a study of blood T cell repertoires in COVID-19. Original methodology: The authors estimated nucleated cell counts from reference gene primer amplification. The protocol was immunoSEQ multiplex PCR, while the TCRdb copy is restricted to in-frame clones and leaves out a portion. That table furnishes V, J and clone size, whereas the DNA furnished D and trimming. The sample includes just over 150,000 clones, 70% to 85% of them seen just once. CDR1 and CDR2 (germline): MNHEY, SVGEGT. CDR3 length: 16 amino acids. With V trimmed by 0 bases and J by 4 bases, 8 bases remained unmatched.

Sequencing input: peripheral blood. The chain combines TRBV6-2 or TRBV6-3 with TRBJ2-7; 8 nucleotides align to TRBD2. The clonotype comes from a woman older than 75 with acute or convalescent COVID-19. This chain's CDR3 is CASSYSSPSGLYEQYF. DNA of the CDR3: TGTGCCAGCAGTTACTCGAGCCCTAGCGGGCTTTACGAGCAGTACTTC.